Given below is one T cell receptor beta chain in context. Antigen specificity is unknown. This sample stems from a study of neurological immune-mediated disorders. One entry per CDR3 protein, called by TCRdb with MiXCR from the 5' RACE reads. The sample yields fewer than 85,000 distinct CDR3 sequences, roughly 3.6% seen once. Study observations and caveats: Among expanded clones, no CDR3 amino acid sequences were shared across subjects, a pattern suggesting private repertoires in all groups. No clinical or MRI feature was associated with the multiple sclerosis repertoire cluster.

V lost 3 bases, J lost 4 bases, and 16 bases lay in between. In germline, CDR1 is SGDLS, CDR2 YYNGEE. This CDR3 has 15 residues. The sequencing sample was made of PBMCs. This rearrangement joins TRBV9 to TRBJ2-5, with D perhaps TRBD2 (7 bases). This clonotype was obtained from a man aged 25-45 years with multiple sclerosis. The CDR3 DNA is TGTGCCAGCAGCGAGGGGGGGGGTACAGGAGAGACCCAGTACTTC. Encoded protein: CASSEGGGTGETQYF.